This T cell receptor (beta chain) came from a study of blood T cell repertoires in COVID-19. Looking at the study overall: There were acute and convalescent COVID-19 samples, and they came from the United States, Italy and Spain. Sample material is recorded as cDNA or gDNA derived from T cells, B-cell-depleted T cells, or PBMCs.

In the original workflow: Cell counts per sample came from amplifying reference gene primers. Data came from immunoSEQ multiplex PCR; TCRdb stores just in-frame clones and leaves some out. Clone size and V and J calls were adopted from that table, with D and trimming inferred from the DNA. The sample gives over 35,000 clones, about 79% of which show up once; 24% is in the top ten. Germline loops: CDR1 LNHNV, CDR2 YYDKDF (reference sequence). The CDR3 totals 14 residues. With 3 bases removed from V and 7 bases from J, the gap between germline ends came to 15 bases. The clonotype was recovered from a human donor with acute or convalescent COVID-19. The donor label of this sample is uncertain. This chain links TRBV15 with TRBJ1-2, with D maybe TRBD1 (5 bases). Specimen: peripheral blood. The CDR3 DNA sequence: TGTGCCACCAGCAGGTATCCAGGGTTCGGTGGCTACACCTTC. Translation: CATSRYPGFGGYTF.